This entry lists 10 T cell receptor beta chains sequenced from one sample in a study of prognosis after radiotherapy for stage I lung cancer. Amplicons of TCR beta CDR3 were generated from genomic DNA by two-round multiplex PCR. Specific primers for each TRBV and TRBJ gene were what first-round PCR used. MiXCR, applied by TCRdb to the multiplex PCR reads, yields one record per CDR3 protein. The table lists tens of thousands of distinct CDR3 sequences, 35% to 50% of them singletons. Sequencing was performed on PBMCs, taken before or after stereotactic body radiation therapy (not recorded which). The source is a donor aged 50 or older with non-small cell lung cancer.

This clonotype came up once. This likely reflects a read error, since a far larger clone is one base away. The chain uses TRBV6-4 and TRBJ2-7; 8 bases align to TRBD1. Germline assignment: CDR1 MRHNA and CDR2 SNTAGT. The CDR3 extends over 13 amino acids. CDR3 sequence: CASSYSGTGEHYF. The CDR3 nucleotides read TGTGCCAGCAGTTACTCAGGGACAGGCGAGCATTACTTC.

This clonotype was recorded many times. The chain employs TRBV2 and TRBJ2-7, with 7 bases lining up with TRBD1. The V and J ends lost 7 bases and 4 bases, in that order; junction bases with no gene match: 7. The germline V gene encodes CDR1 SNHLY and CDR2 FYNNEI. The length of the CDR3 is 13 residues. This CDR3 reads CASNWGTEYEQYF. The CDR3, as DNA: TGTGCCAGCAATTGGGGGACAGAGTACGAGCAGTACTTC.

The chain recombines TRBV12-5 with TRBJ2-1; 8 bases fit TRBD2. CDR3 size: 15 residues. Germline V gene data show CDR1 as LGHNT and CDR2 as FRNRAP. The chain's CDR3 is CTISLGSGIYNEQFF. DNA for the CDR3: TGTACCATCAGTTTGGGTAGCGGGATCTACAATGAGCAGTTCTTC.

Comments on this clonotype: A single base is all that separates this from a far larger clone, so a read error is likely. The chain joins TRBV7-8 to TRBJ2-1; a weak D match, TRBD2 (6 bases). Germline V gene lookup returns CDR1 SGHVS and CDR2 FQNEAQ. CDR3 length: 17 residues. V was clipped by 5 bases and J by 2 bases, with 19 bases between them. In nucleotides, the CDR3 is TGTGCCAGCAGCCTGCCATTGGGGGACTCCCCCTACAATGAGCAGTTCTTC. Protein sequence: CASSLPLGDSPYNEQFF.

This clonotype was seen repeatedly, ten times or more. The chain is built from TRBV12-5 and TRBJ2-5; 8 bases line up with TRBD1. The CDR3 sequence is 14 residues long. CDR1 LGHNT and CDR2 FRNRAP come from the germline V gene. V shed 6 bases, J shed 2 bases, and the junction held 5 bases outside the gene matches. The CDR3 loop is CASGPQGAQETQYF. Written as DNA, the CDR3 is TGTGCTAGTGGACCCCAGGGGGCTCAAGAGACCCAGTACTTC.

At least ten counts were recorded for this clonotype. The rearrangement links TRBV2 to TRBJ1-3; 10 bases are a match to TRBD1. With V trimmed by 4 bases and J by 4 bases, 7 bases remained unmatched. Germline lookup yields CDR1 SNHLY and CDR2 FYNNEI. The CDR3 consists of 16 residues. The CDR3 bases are TGTGCCAGCAGTGGACCCGGGACAGGGGCCGGAAACACCATATATTTT. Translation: CASSGPGTGAGNTIYF.

CDR3 loop: CASRAQGADGYTF. The CDR3 DNA reads TGTGCCAGCAGGGCACAGGGGGCGGATGGCTACACCTTC. The chain uses TRBV7-8 and TRBJ1-2; 9 positions agree with TRBD1. Germline V gene sequence: CDR1 SGHVS, CDR2 FQNEAQ. Losses at the gene ends were 6 bases for V and 6 bases for J; bases not matched to a gene: 5. CDR3 length equals 13 residues.

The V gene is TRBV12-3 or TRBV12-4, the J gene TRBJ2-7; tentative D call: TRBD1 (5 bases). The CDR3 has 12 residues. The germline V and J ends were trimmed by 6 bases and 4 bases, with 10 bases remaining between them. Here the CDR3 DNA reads TGTGCCAGCAGCGAAGACAGATACGAGCAGTACTTC. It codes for CASSEDRYEQYF.

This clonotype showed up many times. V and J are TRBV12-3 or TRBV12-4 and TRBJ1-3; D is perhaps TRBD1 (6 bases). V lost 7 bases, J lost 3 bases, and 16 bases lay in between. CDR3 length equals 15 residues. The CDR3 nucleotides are TGTGCCAGCACCCTCAGGGGTCTTCGTGGAAACACCATATATTTT. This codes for CASTLRGLRGNTIYF.

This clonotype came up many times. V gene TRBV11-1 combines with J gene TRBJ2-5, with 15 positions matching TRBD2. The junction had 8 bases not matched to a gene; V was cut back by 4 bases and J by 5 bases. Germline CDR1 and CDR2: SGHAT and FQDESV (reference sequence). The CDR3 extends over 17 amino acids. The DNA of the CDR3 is TGTGCCAGCAGCTCTGGACTAGCGGGAGGGCAGGTGGAGACCCAGTACTTC. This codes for CASSSGLAGGQVETQYF.